This record concerns one T cell receptor beta chain sequence. Its antigen is still unknown. This sample was included in a study of cytomegalovirus exposure and HLA in healthy donors. Overall study: From donors who were HLA-typed, an early data release held about 85 million unique TCRs.

General observations from the study: Cytomegalovirus status was reportedly diagnosed by the classifier with high sensitivity and specificity. In a later analysis, an Asian-associated ancestry cluster reportedly showed fewer N-insertions than the approximately 610-donor mean. Later analysis identified over 15,000 TCR beta sequences associated with HLA alleles, using a false discovery rate threshold of 0.05.

In the PCR, 60 Vbeta and 13 Jbeta primers were used. Generated by immunoSEQ multiplex PCR, the TCRdb table keeps only in-frame clones and is missing some. The sample includes about 160,000 clones, roughly 85% seen only once; the top ten take roughly 2%. Trimming shortened V by 2 bases and J by 2 bases, and 13 bases separated the two germline ends. Germline-derived CDR1 and CDR2 are GTSNPN and SVGIG (reference sequence). There are 15 residues in the CDR3. This clonotype was sampled from a man aged 35-49 years in good health and CMV-seronegative. V is TRBV30 and J is TRBJ2-1; D is perhaps TRBD2 (6 bases). The sequencing input was PBMCs. CDR3 loop: CAWSTAGRTYNEQFF. In DNA form, the CDR3 reads TGTGCCTGGAGTACGGCGGGAAGGACCTACAATGAGCAGTTCTTC.